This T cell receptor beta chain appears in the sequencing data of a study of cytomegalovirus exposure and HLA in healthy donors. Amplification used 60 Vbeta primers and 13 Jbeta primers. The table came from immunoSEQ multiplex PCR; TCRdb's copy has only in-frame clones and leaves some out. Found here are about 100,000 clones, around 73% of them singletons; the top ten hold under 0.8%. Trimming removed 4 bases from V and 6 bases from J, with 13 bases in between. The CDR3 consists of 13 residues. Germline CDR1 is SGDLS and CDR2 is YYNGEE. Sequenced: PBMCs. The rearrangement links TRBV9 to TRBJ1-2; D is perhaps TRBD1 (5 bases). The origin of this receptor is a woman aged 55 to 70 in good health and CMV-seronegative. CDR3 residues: CASSSSGGDGYTF. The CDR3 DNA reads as TGTGCCAGCAGCTCAAGTGGAGGGGATGGCTACACCTTC.